The rows below give T cell receptor beta chains drawn from one sample of a study of blood T cell repertoires in COVID-19. Assay: immunoSEQ multiplex PCR; the TCRdb copy retains only in-frame clones and omits some. This table has 300,000 to 350,000 clones, 87% appearing once. Sequenced: peripheral blood. All receptors come from a man between 25 and 39 years old with COVID-19, enrolled during active disease. The CDR3 runs from the conserved cysteine through the conserved F or W. The D gene is left open where the match is weak. The listing skips clone size in some rows; elsewhere it reads once, few, many or a size class.

v_call	j_call	cdr3_length	clone_size	d_call	cdr3_nt	cdr3_aa
TRBV12-3/TRBV12-4	TRBJ2-7	13	.	.	TGTGCCAGCAGCCCCGGGTTAGCCTACGAGCAGTACTTC	CASSPGLAYEQYF
TRBV19	TRBJ1-5	13	many	.	TGTGCCAGCGCGGGTCGGGGCAATCAGCCCCAGCATTTT	CASAGRGNQPQHF
TRBV5-1	TRBJ2-3	15	.	TRBD2	TGCGCCAGCAGCTGGGGACTAGCGAGCACAGATACGCAGTATTTT	CASSWGLASTDTQYF
TRBV5-1	TRBJ1-1	15	.	.	TGCGCCAGCAGCTTGGAATCAGGTGTGAACACTGAAGCTTTCTTT	CASSLESGVNTEAFF
TRBV24-1	TRBJ2-2	14	.	TRBD1	TGTGCCACCAGTGATCCAGGGGGCAGGGGGGAGCTGTTTTTT	CATSDPGGRGELFF
TRBV5-4	TRBJ2-3	15	.	TRBD2	TGTGCCAGCAGCTTGGAGCTAGCGGTCTCAGATACGCAGTATTTT	CASSLELAVSDTQYF
TRBV27	TRBJ2-1	15	.	.	TGTGCCAGCAGTTTAGGAGGCAGTTCCTACAATGAGCAGTTCTTC	CASSLGGSSYNEQFF
TRBV5-5	TRBJ2-4	13	.	TRBD1	TGTGCCAGCAGCGGGACAGATAAAAACATTCAGTACTTC	CASSGTDKNIQYF
TRBV27	TRBJ2-7	16	.	TRBD1	TGTGCCAGCAGTTTATCATTGGGGGACAGGGGCTACGAGCAGTACTTC	CASSLSLGDRGYEQYF
TRBV29-1	TRBJ1-2	12	.	.	TGCAGCGTTGAAACAGGGTTATATGGCTACACCTTC	CSVETGLYGYTF
TRBV4-2	TRBJ2-7	15	.	TRBD1	TGTGCCAGCAGCCAAGATAGGACAGGGGGCTACGAGCAGTACTTC	CASSQDRTGGYEQYF
TRBV19	TRBJ2-3	16	once	.	TGTGCCAGTAGCCCCGTAGCCTCAACTAGCACAGATACGCAGTATTTT	CASSPVASTSTDTQYF
TRBV2	TRBJ2-7	14	.	.	TGTGCCAGCAGTGCCCCAGCGGAGAGCTACGAGCAGTACTTC	CASSAPAESYEQYF
TRBV14	TRBJ1-1	15	.	TRBD1	TGTGCCAGCAGCCAAAGAGACAGGGTGGGCACTGAAGCTTTCTTT	CASSQRDRVGTEAFF
TRBV10-3	TRBJ2-4	13	.	.	TGTGCCATCAGTGAGTCACAGGAAAACATTCAGTACTTC	CAISESQENIQYF
TRBV19	TRBJ1-2	12	.	.	TGTGCCAGTAGTCAAGCTACCTATGGCTACACCTTC	CASSQATYGYTF
TRBV6-4	TRBJ1-5	19	.	TRBD1	TGTGCCAGCACTATACCCGGGACAGGGGGAAAACCTACCAATCAGCCCCAGCATTTT	CASTIPGTGGKPTNQPQHF
TRBV27	TRBJ2-1	15	.	TRBD2	TGTGCCAGCAGCCGTGGACTAGCGGTTTACAATGAGCAGTTCTTC	CASSRGLAVYNEQFF
TRBV4-2	TRBJ2-7	17	.	.	TGTGCCAGCAGCCACCTATATCGTCAAAACAGCTCCTACGAGCAGTACTTC	CASSHLYRQNSSYEQYF
TRBV5-1	TRBJ2-3	16	.	.	TGCGCCAGCAGCCGGCTAGCGCAAACTAGCACAGATACGCAGTATTTT	CASSRLAQTSTDTQYF
TRBV7-2	TRBJ1-5	15	.	TRBD1	TGTGCCAGCAGCTTAGTGGCAGGGGGGAGTCAGCCCCAGCATTTT	CASSLVAGGSQPQHF
TRBV9	TRBJ1-3	15	.	.	TGTGCCAGCAGCGTAGCAAAGGAGGGCGGAAACACCATATATTTT	CASSVAKEGGNTIYF
TRBV3-1/TRBV3-2	TRBJ1-6	15	once	.	TGTGCCAGCAGCCAAGGTCTAGGCCCCTCTTCACCCCTCCACTTT	CASSQGLGPSSPLHF
TRBV19	TRBJ1-2	16	.	.	TGTGCCAGTAGTATAACAGGGACGTCAAGCGGCTATGGCTACACCTTC	CASSITGTSSGYGYTF
TRBV7-8	TRBJ1-1	14	.	.	TGTGCCAGCAGCACCACAGGGATGAACACTGAAGCTTTCTTT	CASSTTGMNTEAFF